What follows are 10 T cell receptor beta chains derived from one specimen sequenced in a study of blood T cell repertoires in COVID-19. Some clones are missing from TCRdb's copy, which holds only in-frame ones; the method was immunoSEQ multiplex PCR. The sample lists under 200,000 clones, about 85% seen once, with roughly 21% in the top ten. Sequenced input: peripheral blood. Receptor source: a man aged 60 to 75 with active or convalescent COVID-19.

The CDR3 region is CASSLGEADTQYF. In nucleotides, the CDR3 is TGTGCCAGCAGCTTAGGGGAGGCAGATACGCAGTATTTT. V gene TRBV7-3 combines with J gene TRBJ2-3; perhaps TRBD2 as D (6 bases). The CDR3 length is 13 residues. The V end lost 2 bases, the J end lost 4 bases, and 7 bases lay between the germline ends. Germline CDR1 and CDR2: SGHTA and FQGTGA.

V is TRBV29-1 and J is TRBJ1-2; D gene uncertain. Per the germline V gene, CDR1 is SQVTM and CDR2 is ANQGSEA. There are 13 residues in the CDR3. Trimming took 7 bases from V and 4 from J, leaving 16 bases between them. CDR3 nucleotides: TGCAGCGCCCGTGCCTCGATCGGCTATGGCTACACCTTC. It translates to CSARASIGYGYTF.

The chain is built from TRBV28 and TRBJ2-1; no clear D gene. This CDR3 is built from 11 residues. V was cut by 2 bases and J by 9 bases, with 5 bases left in between. Germline V lookup: CDR1 MDHEN, CDR2 SYDVKM. The CDR3 sequence is CASSLEREQFF. The CDR3 nucleotides read TGTGCCAGCAGTTTAGAGCGTGAGCAGTTCTTC.

For the CDR3, the DNA is TGTGCCAGTAACCCACAGGTCGGGCGGTTGGCTTTCTTT. It specifies CASNPQVGRLAFF. V usage is TRBV19 and J usage is TRBJ1-1; possible D gene TRBD1, 5 bases. This CDR3 has 13 residues. From germline, CDR1 is LNHDA and CDR2 SQIVND (reference sequence). V was trimmed by 7 bases and J by 11 bases, leaving 20 bases between them.

This clone was observed a handful of times. The chain combines TRBV24-1 with TRBJ2-3, with 9 bases that match TRBD1. Germline V gives CDR1 KGHDR, CDR2 SFDVKD. The V and J ends lost 4 bases and 1 base, in that order; junction bases with no gene match: 2. The CDR3 has 15 amino acids. The CDR3 nucleotides read TGTGCCACCAGTGAACAGGGGGCTGGCACAGATACGCAGTATTTT. This codes for CATSEQGAGTDTQYF.

The chain has TRBV24-1 and TRBJ1-1, with D uncertain. The V end lost 2 bases, the J end lost 1 base, and 10 bases lay between the germline ends. CDR3 length: 15 residues. The V gene's germline CDR1 is KGHDR and CDR2 SFDVKD. DNA for the CDR3: TGTGCCACCAGTGATTCACGCCGGGGGAACACTGAAGCTTTCTTT. This gives the protein CATSDSRRGNTEAFF.

This chain links TRBV6-5 with TRBJ1-1; D ambiguous. There are 14 residues in the CDR3. Trimming removed 5 bases at V and 1 base at J, with 11 bases between. Looked up from germline, CDR1 is MNHEY and CDR2 is SVGAGI. DNA for the CDR3: TGTGCCAGCAGTATAACACGGGGGAACACTGAAGCTTTCTTT. Translation: CASSITRGNTEAFF.

Only one count was recorded for this clone. The V and J genes are TRBV2 and TRBJ2-1; TRBD1 matches at 7 bases. Germline V CDR1 and CDR2: SNHLY, FYNNEI. J gave up 3 bases and V 1 base, and 3 bases lay outside the gene matches. This CDR3 has 15 residues. Written as DNA, the CDR3 is TGTGCCAGCAGTGAAGGTGGACAGGACTACAATGAGCAGTTCTTC. Amino acids: CASSEGGQDYNEQFF.

As concerns this clone: Other nucleotide sequences from this sample produce the same CDR3. This CDR3 is CASSLGGYTDTQYF. CDR3 bases: TGTGCCAGCAGCTTAGGGGGGTACACAGATACGCAGTATTTT. The V and J genes are TRBV7-3 and TRBJ2-3; tentatively, D is TRBD2 (6 bases). Trimming left V 2 bases short and J 2 bases short, with 8 bases between. CDR3 length equals 14 residues. Germline values: CDR1 SGHTA, CDR2 FQGTGA.

The chain carries TRBV29-1 and TRBJ2-2, with 11 bases fitting TRBD1. The J segment lost 3 bases and the V segment lost 7 bases, leaving 10 bases of the junction unmatched. Germline CDR1 SQVTM, CDR2 ANQGSEA. The CDR3 has 16 amino acids. The CDR3 reads CSARTGGFEDTGELFF. For the CDR3, the DNA is TGCAGCGCCCGGACAGGGGGCTTCGAGGACACCGGGGAGCTGTTTTTT.